A selection of T cell receptor beta chains follows, all from one sample in a study of regulatory T cells in long-lasting Graves disease. Each CDR3 protein gets one entry after TCRdb re-called the multiplex PCR reads with MiXCR. The sample shows about 560,000 distinct CDR3 sequences, about 16% of them seen only once. These same records also appear under a second study, on T cells in Graves' hyperthyroidism and ophthalmopathy.

Sequences were derived from peripheral blood mononuclear cells (PBMCs), sampled at new diagnosis, from a patient treated with antithyroid drugs. The source of these receptors is a man younger than 35 with Graves disease. CDR3s include the opening cysteine and the closing phenylalanine or tryptophan. A D gene is named only where the DNA matches it firmly. Part of the rows lack a size; the others show once, few, many or a class for expanded clones.

V gene	D gene	J gene	clone size	CDR3 DNA	CDR3 protein
TRBV29-1	NA	TRBJ2-3	NA	TGCAGCGTCGACACTTCAAGCACAGATACGCAGTATTTT	CSVDTSSTDTQYF
TRBV20-1	NA	TRBJ1-5	NA	TGCAGTGCTAGAGATTCCCGGCTCGCAGCTAGCAATCAGCCCCAGCATTTT	CSARDSRLAASNQPQHF
TRBV3-1	NA	TRBJ2-2	many	TGTGCCAGCAGCCAAGATCGCTCCACCGGGGAGCTGTTTTTT	CASSQDRSTGELFF
TRBV5-1	TRBD1	TRBJ2-2	NA	TGCGCCAGCAGCACCCGGGACAGGGCTGACGGGGAGCTGTTTTTT	CASSTRDRADGELFF
TRBV5-1	NA	TRBJ1-4	many	TGCGCCAGCAGCTTGTATCAGGCAACTAATGAAAAACTGTTTTTT	CASSLYQATNEKLFF
TRBV7-9	NA	TRBJ1-5	many	TGTGCCAGCAGTTCCGCGGGTGTAGGGAGCAATCAGCCCCAGCATTTT	CASSSAGVGSNQPQHF
TRBV10-3	NA	TRBJ2-7	few	TGTGCCATCAGGGAGGGTGGGGGCGGGACCTACGAGCAGTACTTC	CAIREGGGGTYEQYF
TRBV2	NA	TRBJ1-1	many	TGTGCCAGCAGCGGAGGGGACGGTACCATGAACACTGAAGCTTTCTTT	CASSGGDGTMNTEAFF
TRBV5-1	TRBD2	TRBJ2-7	many	TGCGCCAGCAGCTTGCGGACTAGCGGGAGTTTTTACGAGCAGTACTTC	CASSLRTSGSFYEQYF
TRBV28	TRBD1	TRBJ1-2	few	TGTGCCAGCCGAGACAGGGGACGCTACTATGGCTACACCTTC	CASRDRGRYYGYTF
TRBV12-3/TRBV12-4	NA	TRBJ1-5	many	TGTGCCAGCAGCCCAGGGTCAGTCCATAGCAATCAGCCCCAGCATTTT	CASSPGSVHSNQPQHF
TRBV13	NA	TRBJ2-7	many	TGTGCCAGCAGGCGACAGGTGGGCTACGAGCAGTACTTC	CASRRQVGYEQYF
TRBV24-1	NA	TRBJ1-1	many	TGTGCCGGGACGGGGGTCGGCGGCACTGAAGCTTTCTTT	CAGTGVGGTEAFF
TRBV11-2	NA	TRBJ2-3	NA	TGTGCCAGCAGCTTAGACTCAAACACAGATACGCAGTATTTT	CASSLDSNTDTQYF
TRBV6-1	TRBD2	TRBJ2-5	many	TGTGCCAGCAGTGAGGGACTAGCGGGAATGGAGACCCAGTACTTC	CASSEGLAGMETQYF
TRBV6-2/TRBV6-3	NA	TRBJ2-1	few	TGTGCCAGCAGCCGCACTAGTAACAATGAGCAGTTCTTC	CASSRTSNNEQFF
TRBV30	NA	TRBJ2-1	many	TGTGCCTGGGGGTTAAGACTCTTTCCCAGGGACCGCGCGCGCAATGAGCAGTTCTTC	CAWGLRLFPRDRARNEQFF
TRBV20-1	TRBD2	TRBJ2-7	few	TGCAGTGCTAGAGATACTTTGGGGGGGGATGTCTACGAGCAGTACTTC	CSARDTLGGDVYEQYF
TRBV7-6	TRBD2	TRBJ2-2	many	TGTGCCAGCAGCTCCCCGACTAGCGGGACGAACACCGGGGAGCTGTTTTTT	CASSSPTSGTNTGELFF
TRBV20-1	TRBD1	TRBJ1-5	few	TGCAGTGCTAGTGGGGGAGGGGGCGAGAATCAGCCCCAGCATTTT	CSASGGGGENQPQHF
TRBV12-3/TRBV12-4	NA	TRBJ2-1	many	TGTGCCAGCAGTTTCTCAGGGCTGGATGAGCAGTTCTTC	CASSFSGLDEQFF
TRBV2	TRBD1	TRBJ1-2	many	TGTGCCAGCACCCCTCGACAGGGTAACTATGGCTACACCTTC	CASTPRQGNYGYTF
TRBV29-1	NA	TRBJ1-4	NA	TGCAGCGGAAGGGTGGGGGAAAAACTGTTTTTT	CSGRVGEKLFF
TRBV15	TRBD2	TRBJ2-1	few	TGTGCCACCAGCAGAGAGATCGGGGGGACTAGCGAATACAATGAGCAGTTCTTC	CATSREIGGTSEYNEQFF
TRBV5-1	NA	TRBJ1-1	few	TGCGCCAGCAGTGAGACGCCCAAAAGGGTCTTGAACACTGAAGCTTTCTTT	CASSETPKRVLNTEAFF
TRBV7-8	NA	TRBJ2-3	NA	TGTGCCAGCAGCTTAGAAGGATCTAGCGTGAGCACAGATACGCAGTATTTT	CASSLEGSSVSTDTQYF